Listed below are T cell receptor beta chains from one sample, sequenced in a study of blood T cells in healthy people across ages. TCRdb re-derived calls from the 5' RACE reads in MiXCR, one entry per CDR3 protein. The data hold approximately 810,000 distinct CDR3 sequences, with under 30% observed a single time. The sample was blood. These receptors were collected from a woman of 80 years or more in good health. The conserved cysteine and the conserved F or W are not part of the CDR3 here.

v_call: TRBV12-3/TRBV12-4; cdr3_aa: ASSLAYGKRPSSYNEQF
v_call: TRBV12-3/TRBV12-4; cdr3_aa: ASSLDSGGAGPNEQF
v_call: TRBV20-1; cdr3_aa: SAVSYGYT
v_call: TRBV7-2; cdr3_aa: ASSLETGVVTEAF
v_call: TRBV30; cdr3_aa: AWTTRMTPYGQY
v_call: TRBV2; cdr3_aa: ASAALDNEQF
v_call: TRBV12-3/TRBV12-4; cdr3_aa: ASKASGWLTEAF
v_call: TRBV5-1; cdr3_aa: ASSPEGGVGSGANVLT
v_call: TRBV7-2; cdr3_aa: ASSLWTGELYGYT
v_call: TRBV5-1; cdr3_aa: ASRRQGDEQY
v_call: TRBV6-2/TRBV6-3; cdr3_aa: ASTRWGMNTEAF
v_call: TRBV5-1; cdr3_aa: ASSSAARADEKLF